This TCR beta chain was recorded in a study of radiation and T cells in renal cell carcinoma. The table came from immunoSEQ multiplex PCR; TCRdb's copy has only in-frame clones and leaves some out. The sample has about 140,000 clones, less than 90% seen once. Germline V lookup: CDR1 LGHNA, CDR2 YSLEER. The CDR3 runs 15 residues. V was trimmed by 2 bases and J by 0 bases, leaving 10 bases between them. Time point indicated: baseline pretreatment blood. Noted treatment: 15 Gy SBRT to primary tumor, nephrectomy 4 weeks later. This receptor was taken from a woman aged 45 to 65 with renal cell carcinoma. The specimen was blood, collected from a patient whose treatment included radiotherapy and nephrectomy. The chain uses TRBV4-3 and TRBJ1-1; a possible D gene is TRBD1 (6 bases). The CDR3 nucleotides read TGCGCCAGCAGCCAAAGAGGGGGGATGAACACTGAAGCTTTCTTT. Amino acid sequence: CASSQRGGMNTEAFF.